The sequence of this TCR beta chain was determined in a study of patients and donors after allogeneic stem cell transplantation. This clonotype turned up a few times. Germline V gives CDR1 DFQATT, CDR2 SNEGSKA (reference sequence). Trimming took 8 bases from V and 4 from J, leaving 15 bases between them. The CDR3 extends over 12 amino acids. TCRdb used MiXCR to reprocess the RT-PCR reads, holding one entry per CDR3 protein. The table shows more than 850,000 distinct CDR3 sequences, with around 17% occurring only once. This sequence joins TRBV20-1 and TRBJ2-7; D possibly uses TRBD1 or TRBD2 (5 bases each). This TCR was sampled from a human donor who was either an allogeneic HSCT recipient or a stem cell or donor lymphocyte infusion donor (not recorded which). It is not recorded whose cells these are; they may come from a transplant donor. Sequences were obtained from blood, either unsorted or a sorted T cell fraction (not recorded which). CDR3 protein: CSSPGDGYEQYF. DNA of the CDR3: TGCAGTTCCCCCGGGGACGGTTACGAGCAGTACTTC.